These 6 T cell receptor beta chains came from one sample sequenced in a study of shared clonotypes between healthy human individuals. Generated by immunoSEQ multiplex PCR, the TCRdb table keeps only in-frame clones and is missing some. The table shows about 730,000 clones, with over 60% occurring only once. The sample comprised memory CD4+ T cells sorted from blood. The subset: CD45RA-negative fraction. The source of these receptors is a woman aged 30 to 39 in good health.

The chain links TRBV9 to TRBJ1-5; D call uncertain. Germline V gene lookup returns CDR1 SGDLS and CDR2 YYNGEE. CDR3 length: 18 amino acids. The V end was cut by 0 bases, the J end by 3 bases, with 19 bases between. The CDR3 DNA reads TGTGCCAGCAGCGTAGTGAGAGGGCACTTCTCCACCAATCAGCCCCAGCATTTT. Protein: CASSVVRGHFSTNQPQHF.

Worth noting for this clone: One junction end disagrees with the germline gene, perhaps due to a read error. The chain uses TRBV7-9 and TRBJ2-5, with D perhaps TRBD1 (6 bases). CDR3 length: 13 residues. The germline V gene has CDR1 SEHNR and CDR2 FQNEAQ (reference sequence). Written as DNA, the CDR3 is TGTGCCAGCAGCTTGAGGACAGAAGAGGCCCAGTACTTC. Translation: CASSLRTEEAQYF.

The chain uses TRBV18 and TRBJ2-3, with D hard to call. The germline gives CDR1 KGHSH, CDR2 LQKENI. Trimming left V 0 bases short and J 9 bases short, with 10 bases between. The CDR3 has 13 residues. As DNA, the CDR3 is TGTGCCAGCTCACCACCGTCTTTAGGCACGCAGTATTTT. Its translation: CASSPPSLGTQYF.

This clone was observed once. The chain has TRBV5-8 and TRBJ1-1; no firm D call. V shed 4 bases and J shed 8 bases, with 21 bases lying between them. There are 15 residues in the CDR3. Germline V CDR1 and CDR2: SGHTS, YDEGEE. CDR3 sequence (DNA): TGTGCCAGCAGCCAAGATGGTCCCATAAGATCCGAAGCTTTCTTT. Translated, it gives CASSQDGPIRSEAFF.

This clone has a handful of counts. The chain uses TRBV5-1 and TRBJ1-1; 8 positions match TRBD1. The trim removed 4 bases at V and 6 bases at J, leaving 11 bases unmatched. The CDR3 has 15 amino acids. Germline loops: CDR1 SGHRS, CDR2 YFSETQ. CDR3 sequence (DNA): TGCGCCAGCAGCAGCCGCCCCGGACAGGGTCCTGAAGCTTTCTTT. This gives the protein CASSSRPGQGPEAFF.

V and J are TRBV27 and TRBJ2-7; perhaps TRBD1 as D (6 bases). Germline-derived CDR1 and CDR2 are MNHEY and SMNVEV (reference sequence). The length of the CDR3 is 20 residues. Trimming cost V 0 bases and J 2 bases, with 26 bases left between them. CDR3 in DNA: TGTGCCAGCAGTTTATCACCCCTCGGGACACGGAGCCCCCTCACCTACGAGCAGTACTTC. This sequence encodes CASSLSPLGTRSPLTYEQYF.